The clone carrying this T cell receptor (beta chain) appeared a few times. The sample belongs to a study of regulatory T cells in long-lasting Graves disease. HTBI primers from iRepertoire and Arm-PCR of CDR3 regions yielded the TCR beta libraries. TCRdb re-analysed the multiplex PCR reads in MiXCR, keeping a single row per CDR3 protein. The sample includes 300,000 to 350,000 distinct CDR3 sequences, around 19% of them seen just once. Indicated time point: persistent/refractory GD, antithyroid drugs over 5 years with positive TRAb. PBMC-extracted RNA yielded the TCR library. The sample consisted of peripheral blood mononuclear cells (PBMCs), taken when the disease was refractory, from a patient treated with antithyroid drugs. This clonotype originated in a female donor with Graves disease.

The CDR3 is CASSLKGGEKLFF. Written as DNA, the CDR3 is TGTGCCAGCAGTTTGAAGGGAGGTGAAAAACTGTTTTTT. This chain joins TRBV12-3 or TRBV12-4 and TRBJ1-4; D is unresolved. Trimming cost V 3 bases and J 7 bases, with 9 bases left between them. The CDR3 is made up of 13 amino acids.